The sequence of this T cell receptor beta chain was determined in a study of blood T cell repertoires in COVID-19. Turning to the study itself: Sources were T cells, B-cell-depleted T cells, or PBMCs; the material itself was cDNA or gDNA.

Germline V gene data show CDR1 as KGHSH and CDR2 as LQKENI. The CDR3 is 14 residues long. V gave up 3 bases and J gave up 8 bases, with 16 bases separating them. Source study methods: By means of reference gene primer amplification, nucleated cell counts were estimated. Using immunoSEQ multiplex PCR, the repertoire was profiled, and TCRdb retains in-frame clones only, with some absent. That table supplies the V and J calls and clone size; D and trimming were determined from the DNA. Of 220,000 or so clones in the sample, about four fifths were seen once. This chain links TRBV18 with TRBJ1-2; perhaps TRBD1 as D (6 bases). Sequenced sample: peripheral blood. This TCR was recovered from a woman in her sixties with acute or convalescent COVID-19. As DNA, the CDR3 is TGTGCCAGCTCACCTTCGGACAGTACGTGGGGCTACACCTTC. Protein product: CASSPSDSTWGYTF.